This T cell receptor beta chain emerged from a study of blood T cell repertoires in COVID-19. Germline values: CDR1 MDHEN, CDR2 SYDVKM. The CDR3 runs to 15 residues. The J segment lost 3 bases and the V segment lost 4 bases, leaving 5 bases of the junction unmatched. Original data processing: Estimated nucleated cell counts came from reference gene primer amplification. Measured with immunoSEQ multiplex PCR; TCRdb has only the in-frame clones, and not every one. The DNA was the basis for D and trimming; V, J and clone size are from that table. The sample carries 70,000 to 80,000 clones, 86% recorded once.

The clonotype originates from an elderly man in a cohort sampled during active COVID-19. Source material: peripheral blood. This chain connects TRBV28 to TRBJ2-5; 10 nucleotides align to TRBD1. CDR3 bases: TGTGCCAGCAGTTCAGAAGGGACAGGGGAAGAGACCCAGTACTTC. Translated, it gives CASSSEGTGEETQYF.